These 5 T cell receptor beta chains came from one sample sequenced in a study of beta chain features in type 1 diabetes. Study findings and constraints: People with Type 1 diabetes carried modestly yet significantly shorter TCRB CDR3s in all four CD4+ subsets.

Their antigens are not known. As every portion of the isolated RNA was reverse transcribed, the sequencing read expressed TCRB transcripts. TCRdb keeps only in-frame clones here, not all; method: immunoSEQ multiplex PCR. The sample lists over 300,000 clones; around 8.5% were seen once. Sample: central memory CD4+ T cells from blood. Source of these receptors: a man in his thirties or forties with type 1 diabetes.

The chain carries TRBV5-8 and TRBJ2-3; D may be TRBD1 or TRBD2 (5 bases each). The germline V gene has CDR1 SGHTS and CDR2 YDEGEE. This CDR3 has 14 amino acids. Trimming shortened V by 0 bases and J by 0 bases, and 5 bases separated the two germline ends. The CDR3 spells CASSLGDSTDTQYF. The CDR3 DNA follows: TGTGCCAGCAGCTTGGGGGACAGCACAGATACGCAGTATTTT. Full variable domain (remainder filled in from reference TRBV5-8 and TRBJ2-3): EAGVTQSPTHLIKTRGQQATLRCSPISGHTSVYWYQQALGLGLQFLLWYDEGEERNRGNFPPRFSGRQFPNYSSELNVNALELEDSALYLCASSLGDSTDTQYFGPGTRLTVL.

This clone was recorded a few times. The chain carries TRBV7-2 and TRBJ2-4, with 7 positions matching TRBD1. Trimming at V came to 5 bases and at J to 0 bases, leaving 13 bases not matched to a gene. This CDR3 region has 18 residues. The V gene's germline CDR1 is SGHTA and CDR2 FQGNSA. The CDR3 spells CASSNRDRLPLAKNIQYF. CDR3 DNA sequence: TGTGCCAGCAGCAACCGGGACAGATTACCATTAGCCAAAAACATTCAGTACTTC.

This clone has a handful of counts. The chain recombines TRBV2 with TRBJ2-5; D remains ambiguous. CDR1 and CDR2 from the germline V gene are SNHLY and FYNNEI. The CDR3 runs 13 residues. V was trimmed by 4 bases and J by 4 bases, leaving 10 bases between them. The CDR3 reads CASSGSLGETQYF. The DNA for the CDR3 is TGTGCCAGCAGTGGCAGTCTGGGAGAGACCCAGTACTTC.

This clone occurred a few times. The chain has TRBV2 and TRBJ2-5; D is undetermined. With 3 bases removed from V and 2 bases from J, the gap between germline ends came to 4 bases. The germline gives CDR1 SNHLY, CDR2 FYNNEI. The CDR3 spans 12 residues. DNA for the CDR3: TGTGCCAGCAGTGACCAGCAAGAGACCCAGTACTTC. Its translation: CASSDQQETQYF.

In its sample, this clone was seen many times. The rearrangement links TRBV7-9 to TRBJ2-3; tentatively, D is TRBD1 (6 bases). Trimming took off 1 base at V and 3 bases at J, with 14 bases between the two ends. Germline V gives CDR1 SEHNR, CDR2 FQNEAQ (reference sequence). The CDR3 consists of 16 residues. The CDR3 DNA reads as TGTGCCAGCAGCTTAGGCAGCACAGGGTTTACAGATACGCAGTATTTT. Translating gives CASSLGSTGFTDTQYF.